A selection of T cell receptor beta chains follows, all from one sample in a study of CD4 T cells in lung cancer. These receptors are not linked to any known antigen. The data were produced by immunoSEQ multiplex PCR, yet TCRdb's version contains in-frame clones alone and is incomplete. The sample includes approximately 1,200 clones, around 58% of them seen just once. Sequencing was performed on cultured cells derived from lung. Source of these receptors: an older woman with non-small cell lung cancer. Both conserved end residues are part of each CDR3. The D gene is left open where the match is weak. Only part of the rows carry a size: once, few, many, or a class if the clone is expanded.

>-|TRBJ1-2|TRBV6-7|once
CASSPMGRGIYGYTF
TGTGCCAGCAGCCCTATGGGCAGGGGAATCTATGGCTACACCTTC
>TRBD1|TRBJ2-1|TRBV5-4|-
CASSRSQGANEQFF
TGTGCCAGCAGCCGGAGCCAGGGGGCGAATGAGCAGTTCTTC
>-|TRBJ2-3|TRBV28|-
CANGTPNQDTQYF
TGTGCCAATGGGACCCCAAACCAAGATACGCAGTATTTT
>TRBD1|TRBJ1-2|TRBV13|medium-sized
CASSFGTGNGYTF
TGTGCCAGCAGTTTTGGGACAGGCAATGGCTACACCTTC
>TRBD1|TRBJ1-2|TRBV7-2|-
CASSFRTGDGYGYTF
TGTGCCAGCAGCTTCCGGACAGGGGACGGATATGGCTACACCTTC
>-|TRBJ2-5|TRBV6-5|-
CASYTRGAKTQYF
TGTGCCAGCTACACCAGGGGAGCGAAGACCCAGTACTTC
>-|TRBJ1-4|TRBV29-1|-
CSGGDATNEKLFF
TGCAGCGGGGGGGATGCAACTAATGAAAAACTGTTTTTT
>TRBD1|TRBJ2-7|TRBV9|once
CASSRQGMNSYEQYF
TGTGCCAGCAGCCGACAGGGTATGAATTCCTACGAGCAGTACTTC
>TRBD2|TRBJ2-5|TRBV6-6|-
CASSYRSGKETQYF
TGTGCCAGCAGTTACCGTAGCGGGAAAGAGACCCAGTACTTC
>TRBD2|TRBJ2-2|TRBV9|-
CASSPRGGTGELFF
TGTGCCAGCAGCCCCCGCGGGGGCACCGGGGAGCTGTTTTTT
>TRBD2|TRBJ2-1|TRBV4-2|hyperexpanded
CASSQRLLRAGGPNGGEQFF
TGTGCCAGCAGCCAGAGGCTCCTGAGGGCGGGGGGGCCTAATGGAGGTGAGCAGTTCTTC
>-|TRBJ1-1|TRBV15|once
CATSRDGQKQAFF
TGTGCCACCAGCAGAGATGGCCAGAAACAAGCTTTCTTT
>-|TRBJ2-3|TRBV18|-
CASSPRVAGMSTDTQYF
TGTGCCAGCTCACCGAGAGTTGCGGGGATGAGCACAGATACGCAGTATTTT
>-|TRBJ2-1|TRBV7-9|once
CASRKFPDSLYNEQFF
TGTGCCAGCAGAAAATTCCCGGACAGTCTCTACAATGAGCAGTTCTTC
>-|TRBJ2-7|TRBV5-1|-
CASSQGTADSYEQYF
TGCGCCAGCAGCCAAGGGACTGCCGACTCCTACGAGCAGTACTTC
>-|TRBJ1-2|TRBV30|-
CAWSLKWSYYGYTF
TGTGCCTGGAGTTTAAAATGGTCCTACTATGGCTACACCTTC
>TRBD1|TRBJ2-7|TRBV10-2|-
CASSDGTALHISYEQYF
TGCGCCAGCAGCGATGGGACAGCACTCCACATATCCTACGAGCAGTACTTC
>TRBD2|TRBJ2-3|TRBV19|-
CASSLSRGEYITQYF
TGTGCCAGTAGTTTGTCGCGGGGGGAATACATTACGCAGTATTTT
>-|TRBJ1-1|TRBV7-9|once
CASSLAAVNTEAFF
TGTGCCAGCAGCTTAGCGGCGGTCAACACTGAAGCTTTCTTT
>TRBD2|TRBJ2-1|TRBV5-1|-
CASRWLAGGQNEQFF
TGCGCCAGCAGATGGCTAGCGGGGGGGCAAAATGAGCAGTTCTTC
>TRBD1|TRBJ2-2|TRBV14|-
CASSQAIIGTGFTGELFF
TGTGCCAGCAGCCAGGCCATCATCGGGACAGGGTTCACCGGGGAGCTGTTTTTT
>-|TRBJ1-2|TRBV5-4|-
CASSPWTAPTYTNYGYTF
TGTGCCAGCAGCCCGTGGACAGCTCCAACCTACACTAACTATGGCTACACCTTC
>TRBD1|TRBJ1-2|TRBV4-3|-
CASSQVFGTENRYGYTF
TGCGCCAGCAGCCAAGTCTTCGGGACAGAGAATCGATATGGCTACACCTTC
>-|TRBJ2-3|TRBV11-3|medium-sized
CASSPGEWVYTDTQYF
TGTGCCAGCAGCCCTGGGGAATGGGTCTACACAGATACGCAGTATTTT
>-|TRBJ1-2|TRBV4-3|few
CASSQDRIRGSGYTF
TGCGCCAGCAGCCAAGATCGAATAAGAGGGTCTGGCTACACCTTC
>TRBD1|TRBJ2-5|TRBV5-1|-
CASSFAGTGQETQYF
TGCGCCAGCAGCTTCGCCGGGACAGGCCAAGAGACCCAGTACTTC
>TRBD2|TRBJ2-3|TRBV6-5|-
CASRVAGGPNTQYF
TGTGCCAGCAGGGTAGCGGGGGGGCCGAATACGCAGTATTTT
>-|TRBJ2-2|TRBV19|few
CASSIRPQANTGELFF
TGTGCCAGTAGTATTCGTCCTCAGGCCAACACCGGGGAGCTGTTTTTT
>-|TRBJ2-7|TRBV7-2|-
CASSPITYEQYF
TGTGCCAGCAGCCCCATAACCTACGAGCAGTACTTC
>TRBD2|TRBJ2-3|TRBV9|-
CASSPRGTSGGTDTQYF
TGTGCCAGCAGCCCCCGGGGGACTAGCGGGGGCACAGATACGCAGTATTTT
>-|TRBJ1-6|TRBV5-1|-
CASSSYLAEFTSPLHF
TGCGCCAGCAGCTCGTACTTGGCTGAGTTCACTTCACCCCTCCACTTT
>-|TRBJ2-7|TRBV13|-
CASSFAGNLEQYF
TGTGCCAGCAGCTTTGCGGGGAACCTCGAGCAGTACTTC
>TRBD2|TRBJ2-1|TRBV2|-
CASSEQLAEGSNEQFF
TGTGCCAGCAGTGAGCAACTAGCGGAAGGAAGCAATGAGCAGTTCTTC
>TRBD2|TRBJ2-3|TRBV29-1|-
CSVVPSGGSTDTQYF
TGCAGCGTTGTTCCTAGCGGAGGAAGCACAGATACGCAGTATTTT
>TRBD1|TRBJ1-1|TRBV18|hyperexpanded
CASSRLTGGVGTEAFF
TGTGCCAGCTCACGGCTGACAGGGGGCGTTGGCACTGAAGCTTTCTTT
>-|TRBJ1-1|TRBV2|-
CASRAPGGPTEAFF
TGTGCAAGCAGGGCTCCCGGAGGGCCCACTGAAGCTTTCTTT
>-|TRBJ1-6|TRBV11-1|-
CASSLDAINSPLHF
TGTGCCAGCAGCTTAGACGCGATAAATTCACCCCTCCACTTT
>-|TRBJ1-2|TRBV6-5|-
CASSYSININYGYTF
TGTGCCAGCAGTTACTCGATTAATATCAACTATGGCTACACCTTC
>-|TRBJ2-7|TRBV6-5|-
CASSYSGARDYEQYF
TGTGCCAGCAGTTATAGTGGGGCTAGGGACTACGAGCAGTACTTC
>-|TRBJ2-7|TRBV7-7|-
CASSLGSGRGYEQYF
TGTGCCAGCAGCTTAGGTTCAGGACGGGGCTACGAGCAGTACTTC
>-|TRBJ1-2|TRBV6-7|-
CASSEWSAYGYTF
TGTGCCAGCAGTGAATGGTCAGCCTATGGCTACACCTTC
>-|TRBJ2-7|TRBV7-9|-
CASSLAGGNEQYF
TGTGCCAGCAGCTTAGCAGGGGGGAACGAGCAGTACTTC
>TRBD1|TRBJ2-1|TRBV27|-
CASSFLAGGLNEQFF
TGTGCCAGCAGTTTTCTGGCAGGGGGCCTCAATGAGCAGTTCTTC
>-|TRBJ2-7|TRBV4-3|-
CASSQGQVSSYEQYF
TGCGCCAGCAGCCAAGGACAGGTCAGCTCCTACGAGCAGTACTTC
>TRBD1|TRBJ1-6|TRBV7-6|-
CASSAGTGVSPLHF
TGTGCCAGCAGCGCCGGGACAGGGGTCTCACCCCTCCACTTT
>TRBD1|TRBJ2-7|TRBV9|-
CASSVTGGGEQYF
TGTGCCAGCAGCGTAACAGGGGGTGGCGAGCAGTACTTC
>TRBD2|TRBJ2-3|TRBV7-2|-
CASSSTGGRFDTQYF
TGTGCCAGCAGTTCAACGGGGGGGAGGTTTGATACGCAGTATTTT
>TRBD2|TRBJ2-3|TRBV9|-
CASSPASLAGGRTDTQYF
TGTGCCAGCAGCCCTGCGTCCTTGGCGGGGGGGCGCACAGATACGCAGTATTTT
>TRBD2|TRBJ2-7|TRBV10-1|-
CASSASGLASEQYF
TGCGCCAGCAGCGCGTCGGGACTAGCGTCCGAGCAGTACTTC
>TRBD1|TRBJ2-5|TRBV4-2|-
CASSQGDSQETQYF
TGTGCCAGCAGCCAGGGGGACAGTCAAGAGACCCAGTACTTC
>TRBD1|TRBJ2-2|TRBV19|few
CASRALPGTGYLENTGELFF
TGTGCCAGTAGGGCCCTACCCGGGACAGGGTATTTGGAGAACACCGGGGAGCTGTTTTTT
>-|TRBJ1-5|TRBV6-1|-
CASSEEGNQPQHF
TGTGCCAGCAGTGAAGAGGGCAATCAGCCCCAGCATTTT
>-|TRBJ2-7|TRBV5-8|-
CASSQTRGAPRNF
TGCGCCAGCAGCCAGACACGGGGGGCCCCCAGGAACTTC
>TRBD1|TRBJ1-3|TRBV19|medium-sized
CASSIGRTGEKNTIYF
TGTGCCAGTAGTATAGGACGGACAGGGGAGAAGAACACCATATATTTT